What follows are 32 T cell receptor beta chains derived from one specimen sequenced in a study of long-term antiretroviral therapy in people with HIV. At survey level, the immunoSEQ assay was run in its v3.0 version. The table came from immunoSEQ multiplex PCR; TCRdb's copy has only in-frame clones and leaves some out. The table shows more than 15,000 clones, with approximately 94% occurring only once. The sequenced sample was unsorted PBMCs, obtained nearly 6.5 years after starting antiretroviral therapy. The receptor source for this set is a woman in her forties or fifties with HIV.

The chain is built from TRBV27 and TRBJ1-6; D is unresolved. Germline V gene lookup returns CDR1 MNHEY and CDR2 SMNVEV (reference sequence). CDR3 length equals 13 residues. Deletions cut 1 base from V and 9 bases from J, with 7 bases between. The CDR3 DNA is TGTGCCAGCAGTTTATATTCGGCTTCACCCCTCCACTTT. This gives the protein CASSLYSASPLHF.

This clone occurred once. The DNA for the CDR3 is TGTGCCATCAGTGAAAGATTGGAGGGGGCGTCTGGAAACACCATATATTTT. It specifies CAISERLEGASGNTIYF. The chain has TRBV10-3 and TRBJ1-3; 7 nucleotides match TRBD1. The germline V gene encodes CDR1 ENHRY and CDR2 SYGVKD. CDR3 size: 17 residues. Unmatched junction bases numbered 9, after V lost 3 bases and J lost 1 base.

The chain uses TRBV30 and TRBJ2-1, with a possible D match to TRBD1 (5 bases). The V end was cut by 2 bases, the J end by 5 bases, with 10 bases between. This CDR3 has 13 amino acids. Germline V gives CDR1 GTSNPN, CDR2 SVGIG (reference sequence). CDR3 nucleotide sequence: TGTGCCTGGAGTCCAGGGATCGACAATGAGCAGTTCTTC. Residues: CAWSPGIDNEQFF.

The chain couples TRBV18 to TRBJ1-1; 8 nucleotides align to TRBD1. Looked up from germline, CDR1 is KGHSH and CDR2 is LQKENI. V was pared by 2 bases and J by 1 base, with 9 bases of the junction left unmatched. This CDR3 is 17 amino acids long. The CDR3 loop is CASSPALGQVENTEAFF. CDR3 in DNA: TGTGCCAGCTCACCAGCCCTGGGACAGGTAGAGAACACTGAAGCTTTCTTT.

The chain employs TRBV27 and TRBJ2-7; TRBD2 is a possible D gene (6 bases). The CDR3 loop spans 13 amino acids. The V and J ends lost 4 bases and 5 bases respectively, with 12 bases between them. Germline V gene lookup returns CDR1 MNHEY and CDR2 SMNVEV (reference sequence). CDR3 bases: TGTGCCAGCAGTTCGTGGGGAGGCGACGAGCAGTACTTC. It yields the protein CASSSWGGDEQYF.

This chain connects TRBV9 to TRBJ1-1, with 9 bases that match TRBD1. The V gene end was trimmed by 1 base and the J gene end by 0 bases; junction bases not matched to a gene: 13. The germline V gene has CDR1 SGDLS and CDR2 YYNGEE. CDR3 length: 19 amino acids. CDR3 in amino acids: CASSVFRGTGNSMNTEAFF. DNA for the CDR3: TGTGCCAGCAGCGTATTTCGTGGGACAGGGAATTCAATGAACACTGAAGCTTTCTTT.

The chain joins TRBV7-3 to TRBJ2-7, with D tentatively TRBD2 (5 bases). The CDR3 is made up of 13 amino acids. Trimming removed 4 bases at V and 7 bases at J, with 14 bases between. Germline V gives CDR1 SGHTA, CDR2 FQGTGA. The CDR3 bases are TGTGCCAGCAGCTCGGACTCAATGGGGGAGCAGTACTTC. It is translated as CASSSDSMGEQYF.

The genes are TRBV5-1 and TRBJ2-1; 9 positions agree with TRBD2. Germline loops: CDR1 SGHRS, CDR2 YFSETQ. The V segment lost 7 bases and the J segment 7 bases; nucleotides outside the gene matches: 9. There are 14 residues in the CDR3. DNA for the CDR3: TGCGCCAGCGAATGGGGTAGCGGGAGAAATGAGCAGTTCTTC. This gives the protein CASEWGSGRNEQFF. The whole variable domain, remainder taken from reference TRBV5-1 and TRBJ2-1, is KAGVTQTPRYLIKTRGQQVTLSCSPISGHRSVSWYQQTPGQGLQFLFEYFSETQRNKGNFPGRFSGRQFSNSRSEMNVSTLELGDSALYLCASEWGSGRNEQFFGPGTRLTVL.

This chain uses TRBV6-1 with TRBJ1-2; 9 bases align to TRBD1. The CDR3 has 13 residues. The germline CDR1 and CDR2 sequences are MNHNS and SASEGT. The V and J ends lost 7 bases and 4 bases, in that order; junction bases with no gene match: 4. CDR3: CASTRDRAYGYTF. The CDR3 nucleotides read TGTGCCAGCACCAGGGACAGGGCCTATGGCTACACCTTC.

The V and J genes are TRBV6-1 and TRBJ1-1, with unresolved D. The germline V gene encodes CDR1 MNHNS and CDR2 SASEGT. This CDR3 has 13 amino acids. Trimming left V 4 bases short and J 1 base short, with 7 bases between. CDR3: CASSGLSNTEAFF. For the CDR3, the DNA is TGTGCCAGCAGTGGTCTGTCGAACACTGAAGCTTTCTTT.

The chain uses TRBV7-2 and TRBJ1-1, with D possibly TRBD1 on 5 matching bases. CDR1 is SGHTA and CDR2 is FQGNSA in the germline V gene. Trimming took 4 bases from V and 1 from J, leaving 7 bases between them. The CDR3 contains 13 residues. CDR3 sequence: CASSSDRNTEAFF. For the CDR3, the DNA is TGTGCCAGCAGCTCAGACAGGAACACTGAAGCTTTCTTT.

The chain joins TRBV6-6 to TRBJ1-2, with 7 bases aligning to TRBD1. V shed 4 bases and J 4 bases; nucleotides not matched to a gene: 12. Germline V gene sequence: CDR1 MNHNY, CDR2 SVGAGI (reference sequence). This CDR3 has 16 amino acids. CDR3 sequence: CASSSEPGQSPYGYTF. The CDR3 DNA reads as TGTGCCAGCAGTTCCGAACCGGGACAGTCGCCCTATGGCTACACCTTC.

J is TRBJ2-1 and V is TRBV5-8; 13 bases match TRBD2. The ends lost 3 bases at V and 9 bases at J; junction bases unmatched: 12. Germline V gene sequence: CDR1 SGHTS, CDR2 YDEGEE. The CDR3 runs to 17 residues. The CDR3 DNA reads TGTGCCAGCAGCTGGACTAGCGGGAGTTCGGCATCGGGTGAGCAGTTCTTC. Translation: CASSWTSGSSASGEQFF.

CDR3 in DNA: TGTGCCAGCAGCTTGGCGGGAGGCGGGGCAGATACGCAGTATTTT. It codes for CASSLAGGGADTQYF. This chain links TRBV7-8 with TRBJ2-3; TRBD2 agrees at 8 bases. This CDR3 contains 15 residues. With 3 bases clipped from V and 4 bases from J, the junction kept 6 bases outside the gene matches. Germline CDR1 reads SGHVS; CDR2 reads FQNEAQ.

The chain employs TRBV10-3 and TRBJ1-3; D is uncertain. Trimming cost V 7 bases and J 2 bases, with 6 bases left between them. The CDR3 is 12 amino acids. The germline CDR1 and CDR2 sequences are ENHRY and SYGVKD. The CDR3 reads CAINSPGNTIYF. In DNA, the CDR3 is TGTGCCATCAATTCCCCTGGAAACACCATATATTTT.

V usage is TRBV19 and J usage is TRBJ2-7; D is unclear. This CDR3 is built from 14 residues. Looked up from germline, CDR1 is LNHDA and CDR2 is SQIVND (reference sequence). V was shortened by 5 bases and J by 0 bases, with 11 bases between the two germline ends. CDR3 nucleotides: TGTGCCAGTAGTCGAACCCGGAGCTCCTACGAGCAGTACTTC. As protein: CASSRTRSSYEQYF.

The gene calls are TRBV28 and TRBJ2-7; D might be TRBD2 (5 bases). The CDR3 extends over 14 amino acids. V lost 3 bases and J lost 1, with 10 bases in between. Germline V gene lookup returns CDR1 MDHEN and CDR2 SYDVKM. CDR3 nucleotides: TGTGCCAGCAGTTTGAGGACTCGGTCCTACGAGCAGTACTTC. Translating it yields CASSLRTRSYEQYF. Filled out from reference TRBV28 and TRBJ2-7, the complete variable domain reads DVKVTQSSRYLVKRTGEKVFLECVQDMDHENMFWYRQDPGLGLRLIYFSYDVKMKEKGDIPEGYSVSREKKERFSLILESASTNQTSMYLCASSLRTRSYEQYFGPGTRLTVT.

The rearrangement links TRBV18 to TRBJ2-6, with 8 nucleotides matching TRBD1. This CDR3 has 18 residues. CDR1 and CDR2 from the germline V gene are KGHSH and LQKENI. Trimming removed 0 bases from V and 0 bases from J; junction bases left unmatched: 4. CDR3 bases: TGTGCCAGCTCACCACCGCAGACAGGGGTCTCTGGGGCCAACGTCCTGACTTTC. Residues: CASSPPQTGVSGANVLTF.

The chain couples TRBV4-2 to TRBJ1-5, with D unresolved. Germline V gene sequence: CDR1 LGHNA, CDR2 YNFKEQ. The CDR3 is 13 amino acids. V was trimmed by 1 base and J by 4 bases, leaving 5 bases between them. CDR3 bases: TGTGCCAGCAGCCAAGTAGAAAATCAGCCCCAGCATTTT. Its protein product is CASSQVENQPQHF.

The CDR3 loop reads CAWSVGLQETQYF. The DNA of the CDR3 is TGTGCCTGGAGTGTGGGTCTCCAAGAGACCCAGTACTTC. The rearrangement uses TRBV30 and TRBJ2-5, with unresolved D. The germline V gene encodes CDR1 GTSNPN and CDR2 SVGIG (reference sequence). With 0 bases removed from V and 1 base from J, the gap between germline ends came to 6 bases. CDR3 size: 13 residues.

The V and J genes are TRBV9 and TRBJ2-5, with TRBD1 as a possible D gene (6 bases). Trimming stripped 3 bases from V and 4 bases from J, with 16 bases between. The CDR3 totals 15 residues. The germline CDR1 and CDR2 sequences are SGDLS and YYNGEE. The CDR3 spells CASSAETGSRETQYF. The CDR3 nucleotides are TGTGCCAGCAGCGCCGAGACAGGATCGCGAGAGACCCAGTACTTC.

The chain recombines TRBV27 with TRBJ2-6, with D uncertain. CDR1 is MNHEY and CDR2 is SMNVEV in the germline V gene (reference sequence). CDR3 length: 14 amino acids. The V end lost 0 bases, the J end lost 0 bases, and 0 bases lay between the germline ends. The CDR3 DNA sequence: TGTGCCAGCAGTTTATCCTCTGGGGCCAACGTCCTGACTTTC. Protein product: CASSLSSGANVLTF.

This clone has just a few counts. V usage is TRBV9 and J usage is TRBJ2-3; no firm D call. The germline V gene encodes CDR1 SGDLS and CDR2 YYNGEE. Trimming stripped 0 bases from V and 4 bases from J, with 12 bases between. The CDR3 runs 15 residues. This CDR3 is CASSVEWSRPDTQYF. The CDR3 region has the DNA TGTGCCAGCAGCGTAGAGTGGTCCAGGCCAGATACGCAGTATTTT.

The J gene is TRBJ2-2, the V gene TRBV6-5; a weak D match, TRBD1 (5 bases). Germline V gives CDR1 MNHEY, CDR2 SVGAGI. Trimming pared 0 bases from V and 3 bases from J, leaving 11 bases between. The CDR3 consists of 16 residues. Written as DNA, the CDR3 is TGTGCCAGCAGTTACTCGGAGACAGTCCACACCGGGGAGCTGTTTTTT. Residues: CASSYSETVHTGELFF.

This clone is a singleton in its sample. This chain uses TRBV6-6 with TRBJ1-3; D is unresolved. The CDR3 has 15 residues. The germline CDR1 and CDR2 sequences are MNHNY and SVGAGI (reference sequence). Trimming stripped 4 bases from V and 2 bases from J, with 12 bases between. The CDR3 here is CASSFSTVTGNTIYF. DNA for the CDR3: TGTGCCAGCAGTTTTTCGACGGTAACTGGAAACACCATATATTTT.

The chain recombines TRBV10-3 with TRBJ1-2; D remains unclear. CDR1 is ENHRY, CDR2 SYGVKD, per germline. Trimming removed 0 bases at V and 4 bases at J, with 3 bases between. The CDR3 runs 12 residues. Here the CDR3 reads CAISESGYGYTF. CDR3 nucleotides: TGTGCCATCAGTGAGTCGGGCTATGGCTACACCTTC.

This chain links TRBV14 with TRBJ2-7; TRBD2 matches 8 bases. V lost 3 bases and J lost 5; bases outside the gene matches: 9. The CDR3 extends over 15 amino acids. CDR1 is SGHDN, CDR2 FVKESK, per germline. The CDR3 sequence is CASSQPRGARNEQYF. The CDR3 nucleotides read TGTGCCAGCAGCCAGCCGCGGGGGGCTAGGAACGAGCAGTACTTC.

Comments on this clone: The junction and the germline gene differ at one end; a read error may be behind it. The J gene is TRBJ1-1, the V gene TRBV5-1; TRBD1 might be the D (5 bases). The germline CDR1 and CDR2 sequences are SGHRS and YFSETQ. CDR3 size: 12 residues. CDR3 protein: CASSFREIEAFF. The CDR3 DNA reads TGTGCCAGCAGCTTCAGGGAGATTGAAGCTTTCTTT.

The V gene is TRBV7-9, the J gene TRBJ2-7; D may match TRBD1 or TRBD2 (5 bases each). The ends were cut back, 5 bases at V and 6 bases at J, with 17 bases in the middle. From germline, CDR1 is SEHNR and CDR2 FQNEAQ (reference sequence). The CDR3 totals 14 residues. CDR3 in DNA: TGTGCCAGCAGCGTCTCCGGGACCGCTCGCGAGCAGTACTTC. Amino acids: CASSVSGTAREQYF.

This clone was found once. V and J are TRBV7-9 and TRBJ2-7; 10 bases line up with TRBD2. The germline gives CDR1 SEHNR, CDR2 FQNEAQ (reference sequence). With 5 bases clipped from V and 7 bases from J, the junction kept 8 bases outside the gene matches. CDR3 length: 14 amino acids. The CDR3 bases are TGTGCCAGCAGCCCCGGGACTAGCGTTTTAGAGCAGTACTTC. This encodes CASSPGTSVLEQYF.

The V and J genes are TRBV6-5 and TRBJ1-5, with D unresolved. The CDR3 is 14 residues long. Trimming shortened V by 6 bases and J by 3 bases, and 12 bases separated the two germline ends. Germline V CDR1 and CDR2: MNHEY, SVGAGI. CDR3 sequence (DNA): TGTGCCAGCAGACCATACAGACACAATCAGCCCCAGCATTTT. This encodes CASRPYRHNQPQHF.

The chain is built from TRBV6-5 and TRBJ1-1; D unclear. V was shortened by 5 bases and J by 1 base, with 8 bases between the two germline ends. This CDR3 is 13 amino acids long. CDR1 and CDR2 from the germline V gene are MNHEY and SVGAGI. The CDR3 spells CASSGLSNTEAFF. The CDR3, as DNA: TGTGCCAGCAGTGGTCTGTCGAACACTGAAGCTTTCTTT.